The present T cell receptor beta chain was sequenced within a study of T cells in Graves' hyperthyroidism and ophthalmopathy. Regarding the study as a whole: Clonotypes that were expanded in thyroid above 0.001 mostly appeared in blood too. Separation of ophthalmopathy from stable hyperthyroidism was achieved by a 13 V-J model.

A remark on this clonotype: The target antigen is unknown. A much larger clone differs from this one at a single base, so this may be a read error.

PBMCs were collected from a roughly 10 ml volume of fresh peripheral blood. Amplification targeted TCR beta CDR3 regions from RNA transcripts. Carried out on the TCR CDR3, a first-round RT-PCR used the HTBI primer set. Each CDR3 protein gets one entry after TCRdb re-called the multiplex PCR reads with MiXCR. The data show about 410,000 distinct CDR3 sequences, about 15% seen once. Germline CDR1 and CDR2: MNHEY and SVGAGI. The CDR3 spans 16 residues. The V gene is TRBV6-5, the J gene TRBJ2-1; 7 positions match TRBD1. Judging by the DNA end, TRBJ2-7 fits better; the J call may be wrong. Input material: blood. The TCR was taken from a young man with Graves' ophthalmopathy. This CDR3 is CASSYSTGVAYNEQYF. The CDR3 DNA is TGTGCCAGCAGTTACTCTACAGGGGTGGCCTACAATGAGCAGTACTTC.